Here is one T cell receptor beta chain with its context. This entry comes from a study of blood T cell repertoires in COVID-19. On the study more broadly: The samples span acute and convalescent COVID-19 from the United States, Italy and Spain. From T cells, B-cell-depleted T cells, or PBMCs came the material, which was cDNA or gDNA.

Original data processing: Estimated nucleated cell counts came from reference gene primer amplification. Assay used: immunoSEQ multiplex PCR; TCRdb lists only in-frame clones, some missing. D and trimming were read from the DNA, whereas the V and J calls and clone size are those reported in that table. The repertoire holds about 110,000 clones, with 76% as singletons. Patients of the Seattle cohort, enrolled during active infection, were followed longitudinally. The CDR3 extends over 12 amino acids. Germline-derived CDR1 and CDR2 are SNHLY and FYNNEI. Trimming left V 5 bases short and J 11 bases short, with 15 bases between.

The J gene is TRBJ1-1, the V gene TRBV2; possible D gene TRBD1, 6 bases. Source material: peripheral blood. This TCR derives from an older man with COVID-19, enrolled during active disease. The DNA for the CDR3 is TGTGCCAGCAGTCGGGACACAGGGCTCGCTTTCTTT. It is translated as CASSRDTGLAFF.